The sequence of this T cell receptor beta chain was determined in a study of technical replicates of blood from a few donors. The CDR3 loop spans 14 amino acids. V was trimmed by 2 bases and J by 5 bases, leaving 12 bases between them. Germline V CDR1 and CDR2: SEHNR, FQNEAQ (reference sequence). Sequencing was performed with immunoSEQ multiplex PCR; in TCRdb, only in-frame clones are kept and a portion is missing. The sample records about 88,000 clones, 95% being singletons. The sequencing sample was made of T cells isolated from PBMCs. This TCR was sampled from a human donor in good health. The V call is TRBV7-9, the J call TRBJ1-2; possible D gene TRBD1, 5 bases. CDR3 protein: CASSLKGEFYGYTF. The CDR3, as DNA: TGTGCCAGCAGCTTAAAAGGGGAATTTTATGGCTACACCTTC. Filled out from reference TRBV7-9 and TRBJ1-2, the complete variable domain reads DTGVSQNPRHKITKRGQNVTFRCDPISEHNRLYWYRQTLGQGPEFLTYFQNEAQLEKSRLLSDRFSAERPKGSFSTLEIQRTEQGDSAMYLCASSLKGEFYGYTFGSGTRLTVV.